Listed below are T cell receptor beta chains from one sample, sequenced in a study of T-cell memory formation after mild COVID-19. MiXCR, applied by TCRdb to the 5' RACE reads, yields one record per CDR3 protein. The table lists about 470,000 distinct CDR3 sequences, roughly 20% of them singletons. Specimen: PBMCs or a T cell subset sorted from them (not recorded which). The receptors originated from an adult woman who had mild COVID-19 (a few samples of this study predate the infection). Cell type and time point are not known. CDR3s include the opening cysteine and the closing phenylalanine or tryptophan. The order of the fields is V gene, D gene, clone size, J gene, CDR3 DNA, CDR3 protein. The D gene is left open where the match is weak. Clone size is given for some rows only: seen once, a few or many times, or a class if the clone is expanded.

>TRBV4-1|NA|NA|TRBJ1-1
TGCGCCAGCAGAAGTCCTCGGGCGCCGGAGCCTGAAGCTTTCTTT
CASRSPRAPEPEAFF
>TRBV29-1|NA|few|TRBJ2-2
TGCAGCGTTGAGCACTCGGGACACATCACCGGGGAGCTGTTTTTT
CSVEHSGHITGELFF
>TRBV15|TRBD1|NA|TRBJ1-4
TGTGCCACCAGCAGTACAGGGGAGGCTGAAAAACTGTTTTTT
CATSSTGEAEKLFF
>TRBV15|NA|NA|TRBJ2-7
TGTGCCACCAGCGCCCAGGGAACCTACGAGCAGTACTTC
CATSAQGTYEQYF
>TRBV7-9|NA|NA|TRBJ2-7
TGTGCCAGCAGCCCATGGACAGTAGGGTACGAGCAGTACTTC
CASSPWTVGYEQYF
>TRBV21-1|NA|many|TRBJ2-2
TGTGCCAGCAGCAAAGCAAGGAAAGGGACAGACTCGAACACCGGGGAGCTGTTTTTT
CASSKARKGTDSNTGELFF
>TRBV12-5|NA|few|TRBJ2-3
TGTGCTAGTGGCCGGGGGCAGGGCCCCGATACGCAGTATTTT
CASGRGQGPDTQYF
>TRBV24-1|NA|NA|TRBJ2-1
TGTGCCACCAGTGATTTAAGGATCAATGAGCAGTTCTTC
CATSDLRINEQFF
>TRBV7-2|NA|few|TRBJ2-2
TGTGCCAGCAGCGCTAGCTTACTTTTAGGGAGGAACACCGGGGAGCTGTTTTTT
CASSASLLLGRNTGELFF
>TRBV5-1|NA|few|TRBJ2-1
TGCGCCAGCAGCTTGGTAGGGGCGCAGGATAATGAGCAGTTCTTC
CASSLVGAQDNEQFF
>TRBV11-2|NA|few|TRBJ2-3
TGTGCCAGCAGCTTAGGAGCATTGCCAATCACAGATACGCAGTATTTT
CASSLGALPITDTQYF
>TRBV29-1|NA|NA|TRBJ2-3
TGCAGCGCCAAAGTAGCGGTCACAGATACGCAGTATTTT
CSAKVAVTDTQYF
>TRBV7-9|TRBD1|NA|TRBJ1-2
TGTGCCAGCAGCTTAAACCCAGGGGGCTATGGCTACACCTTC
CASSLNPGGYGYTF
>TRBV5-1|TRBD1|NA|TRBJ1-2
TGCGCCAGCAGCTCGGGACAGGGTCATGGCTACACCTTC
CASSSGQGHGYTF
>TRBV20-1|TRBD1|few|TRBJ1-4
TGCAGTGCTTCCAGAGGGGGCGACATTGAAAAACTGTTTTTT
CSASRGGDIEKLFF
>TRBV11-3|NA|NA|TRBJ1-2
TGTGCCAGCAGCTTAGATACCTTCGGGGCCCCTCTGTTTAACTATGGCTACACCTTC
CASSLDTFGAPLFNYGYTF